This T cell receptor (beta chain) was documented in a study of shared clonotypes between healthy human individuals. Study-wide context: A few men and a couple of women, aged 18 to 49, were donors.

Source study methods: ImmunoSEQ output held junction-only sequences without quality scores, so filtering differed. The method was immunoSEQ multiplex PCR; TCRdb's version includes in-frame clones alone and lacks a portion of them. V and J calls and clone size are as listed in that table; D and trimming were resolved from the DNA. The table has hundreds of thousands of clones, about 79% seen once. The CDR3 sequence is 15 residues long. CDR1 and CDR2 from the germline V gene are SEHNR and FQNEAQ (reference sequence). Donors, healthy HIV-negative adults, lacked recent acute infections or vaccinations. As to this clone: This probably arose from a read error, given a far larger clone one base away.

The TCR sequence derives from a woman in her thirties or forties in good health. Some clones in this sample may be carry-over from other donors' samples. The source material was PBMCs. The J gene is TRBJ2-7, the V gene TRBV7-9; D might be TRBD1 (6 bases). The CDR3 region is CAGSSPSVGADEQYF. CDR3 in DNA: TGTGCCGGCAGCTCTCCATCGGTGGGGGCAGACGAGCAGTACTTC.